A single sample gave rise to the 24 T cell receptor beta chains below, sequenced in a study of T cells after yellow fever vaccination. TCRdb re-called the 5' RACE reads with MiXCR, one entry per CDR3 protein. The data contain roughly 300,000 distinct CDR3 sequences, 8% to 9.5% of them singletons. The sample in question was PBMCs, obtained about 49 days after the first yellow fever vaccination. These receptors were obtained from a man in his late teens or twenties who received the YFV17D yellow fever vaccine.

This clonotype was recorded a few times. The chain links TRBV6-1 to TRBJ1-1; D not resolved. CDR1 MNHNS and CDR2 SASEGT come from the germline V gene. The CDR3 contains 14 residues. Between the trimmed V and J ends, which lost 1 base and 0 bases, there was a span of 6 bases. Written as DNA, the CDR3 is TGTGCCAGCAGTGAAGGCAGAATGAACACTGAAGCTTTCTTT. This sequence encodes CASSEGRMNTEAFF.

This clonotype has just a few counts. The chain couples TRBV4-2 to TRBJ1-1; D possibly corresponds to TRBD1 (5 bases). Trimming left V 8 bases short and J 6 bases short, with 13 bases between. CDR3 length: 12 amino acids. Germline lookup yields CDR1 LGHNA and CDR2 YNFKEQ. CDR3 region: CASGNEGPEAFF. Here the CDR3 DNA reads TGTGCCAGCGGTAACGAGGGGCCTGAAGCTTTCTTT.

This clonotype has more than one count but fewer than ten. The genes are TRBV6-5 and TRBJ2-3; TRBD2 matches at 12 bases. The trim removed 2 bases at V and 6 bases at J, leaving 6 bases unmatched. The CDR3 runs 16 residues. CDR1 is MNHEY and CDR2 is SVGAGI in the germline V gene. CDR3 bases: TGTGCCAGCAGTTACGTACTAGCGGGGGGCATGGATACGCAGTATTTT. Protein: CASSYVLAGGMDTQYF.

This clonotype occurred many times. The rearrangement links TRBV4-3 to TRBJ2-5; TRBD1 matches at 11 bases. After removal of 6 bases from V and 5 bases from J, the junction contained 8 bases not matched to a gene. Germline V gives CDR1 LGHNA, CDR2 YSLEER. The CDR3 sequence is 15 residues long. CDR3 bases: TGCGCCAGCAGTCCGGGACAGGGGGATTTGGAGACCCAGTACTTC. Residues: CASSPGQGDLETQYF.

This clonotype was counted only a few times. The V call is TRBV18, the J call TRBJ2-7; D is possibly TRBD1 or TRBD2 (5 bases each). The CDR3 has 14 residues. The ends were cut back, 4 bases at V and 6 bases at J, with 16 bases in the middle. CDR1 and CDR2 (germline): KGHSH, LQKENI. The CDR3, as DNA: TGTGCCAGCTCACTAACGGGGCTCCCTCTCGAGCAGTACGTC. This codes for CASSLTGLPLEQYV.

The chain combines TRBV19 with TRBJ2-5; 9 nucleotides line up with TRBD2. This CDR3 is 17 amino acids long. The V segment lost 6 bases and the J segment 5 bases; nucleotides outside the gene matches: 16. The germline gives CDR1 LNHDA, CDR2 SQIVND (reference sequence). The CDR3: CASSPGLASAKWETQYF. CDR3 bases: TGTGCCAGTAGCCCGGGACTAGCTTCTGCCAAGTGGGAGACCCAGTACTTC.

In its sample, this clonotype was seen a few times. For the CDR3, the DNA is TGTGCCAGCAGCTTTAAAGGTCTGAAGGATCAGCCCCAGCATTTT. Translated: CASSFKGLKDQPQHF. The chain couples TRBV11-2 to TRBJ1-5, with D hard to call. V gave up 3 bases and J gave up 5 bases, with 14 bases separating them. Germline CDR1 is SGHAT and CDR2 is FQNNGV. This CDR3 contains 15 residues.

This clonotype has a count of ten or more. The chain has TRBV20-1 and TRBJ2-3; 10 nucleotides line up with TRBD2. The junction had 12 bases not matched to a gene; V was cut back by 3 bases and J by 3 bases. CDR3 length: 17 residues. Germline CDR1 and CDR2: DFQATT and SNEGSKA (reference sequence). The CDR3 is CSASGLIASGGTDTQYF. The CDR3 nucleotides are TGCAGTGCTAGCGGACTTATAGCTAGCGGGGGTACAGATACGCAGTATTTT.

This clonotype showed up many times. The chain uses TRBV18 and TRBJ1-5; D unresolved. There are 14 residues in the CDR3. Germline assignment: CDR1 KGHSH and CDR2 LQKENI. Trimming took off 4 bases at V and 2 bases at J, with 9 bases between the two ends. Here the CDR3 reads CASSRTEGNQPQHF. In nucleotides, the CDR3 is TGTGCCAGCTCACGGACGGAGGGCAATCAGCCCCAGCATTTT.

This clonotype was seen a few times. This chain joins TRBV20-1 and TRBJ2-7; 7 nucleotides align to TRBD1. Unmatched junction bases numbered 9, after V lost 3 bases and J lost 4 bases. Germline values: CDR1 DFQATT, CDR2 SNEGSKA (reference sequence). The CDR3 extends over 14 amino acids. The CDR3 DNA reads as TGCAGTGCTAGCCCTCCACAGGGGAGTTACGAGCAGTACTTC. The encoded protein is CSASPPQGSYEQYF.

The rearrangement links TRBV24-1 to TRBJ2-1; D gene uncertain. The CDR3 sequence is 13 residues long. The germline V and J ends were trimmed by 1 base and 3 bases, with 3 bases remaining between them. Looked up from germline, CDR1 is KGHDR and CDR2 is SFDVKD. In DNA form, the CDR3 reads TGTGCCACCAGTGATTTAAACTACAATGAGCAGTTCTTC. Translated: CATSDLNYNEQFF.

V usage is TRBV20-1 and J usage is TRBJ2-1; D is ambiguous. This CDR3 spans 10 amino acids. CDR1 is DFQATT, CDR2 SNEGSKA, per germline (reference sequence). Trimming cost V 5 bases and J 6 bases, with 5 bases left between them. The CDR3 loop reads CSAYSNEQFF. The CDR3 bases are TGCAGTGCTTACAGCAATGAGCAGTTCTTC.

This clonotype was observed a handful of times. The V gene is TRBV20-1, the J gene TRBJ1-1; 7 bases match TRBD1. The CDR3 consists of 16 residues. Trimming took 2 bases from V and 0 from J; bases not matched to a gene: 9. Germline CDR1 DFQATT, CDR2 SNEGSKA (reference sequence). The CDR3 sequence: CSARNPNTGVNTEAFF. In DNA form, the CDR3 reads TGCAGTGCTAGAAACCCAAATACAGGGGTGAACACTGAAGCTTTCTTT.

This clonotype occurred a few times. The chain links TRBV19 to TRBJ1-1; perhaps TRBD1 as D (6 bases). The CDR3 runs to 12 residues. Germline V gene sequence: CDR1 LNHDA, CDR2 SQIVND (reference sequence). V lost 6 bases to trimming and J lost 10 bases, with 15 bases between them. CDR3 residues: CASRPGGYGAFF. The CDR3 DNA reads TGTGCCAGTAGACCTGGGGGCTACGGAGCTTTCTTT.

This clonotype was detected only a few times. V is TRBV2 and J is TRBJ2-1, with TRBD2 matching over 7 bases. This CDR3 contains 15 residues. Germline V gives CDR1 SNHLY, CDR2 FYNNEI. The V and J ends lost 4 bases and 1 base, in that order; junction bases with no gene match: 4. CDR3 nucleotides: TGTGCCAGCAGTGCGGACGGGGGGTCCTACAATGAGCAGTTCTTC. Translated, it gives CASSADGGSYNEQFF. The full variable domain, rest sourced from reference TRBV2 and TRBJ2-1, is EPEVTQTPSHQVTQMGQEVILRCVPISNHLYFYWYRQILGQKVEFLVSFYNNEISEKSEIFDDQFSVERPDGSNFTLKIRSTKLEDSAMYFCASSADGGSYNEQFFGPGTRLTVL.

The chain combines TRBV5-4 with TRBJ2-2; no clear D gene. V was shortened by 9 bases and J by 6 bases, with 9 bases between the two germline ends. The CDR3 runs 11 residues. CDR1 and CDR2 (germline): SGHNT, YYREEE (reference sequence). CDR3 amino acids: CATVGSGELFF. The CDR3 nucleotides are TGTGCCACTGTCGGGTCCGGGGAGCTGTTTTTT.

This clonotype was detected only a few times. The rearrangement joins TRBV19 to TRBJ1-3; tentatively, D is TRBD1 (5 bases). The CDR3 has 20 residues. Trimming left V 3 bases short and J 0 bases short, with 24 bases between. Germline V gene lookup returns CDR1 LNHDA and CDR2 SQIVND (reference sequence). The CDR3 sequence: CASSMSYPGTASYSGNTIYF. DNA for the CDR3: TGTGCCAGTAGTATGAGCTACCCCGGGACCGCAAGTTACTCTGGAAACACCATATATTTT.

This clonotype was detected only a few times. J is TRBJ2-5 and V is TRBV12-3 or TRBV12-4, with a tentative D call TRBD1 (5 bases). CDR3 size: 14 residues. Trimming stripped 3 bases from V and 1 base from J, with 9 bases between. Written as DNA, the CDR3 is TGTGCCAGCAGTTTGACCGACAGCCAAGAGACCCAGTACTTC. This encodes CASSLTDSQETQYF.

This chain joins TRBV4-1 and TRBJ1-4; the match to TRBD1 covers 8 bases. J lost 8 bases, V lost 4 bases, and 3 bases had no gene match. Germline V lookup: CDR1 MGHRA, CDR2 YSYEKL. CDR3 length: 13 amino acids. CDR3 region: CASSRTGTEKLFF. The CDR3 nucleotides read TGCGCCAGCAGCCGGACAGGGACGGAAAAACTGTTTTTT.

This clonotype came up a few times. The CDR3 nucleotides read TGTGCCAGCAGCTCCAGGGCGCTTGAAAATGGCTACACCTTC. It specifies CASSSRALENGYTF. V gene TRBV7-2 combines with J gene TRBJ1-2; possibly TRBD1 for D (5 bases). V lost 4 bases and J lost 6, with 15 bases in between. Germline values: CDR1 SGHTA, CDR2 FQGNSA. The CDR3 sequence is 14 residues long.

The chain is built from TRBV6-1 and TRBJ2-3; 11 bases are a match to TRBD2. The CDR3 is 13 residues long. Germline V gene lookup returns CDR1 MNHNS and CDR2 SASEGT. With 2 bases clipped from V and 8 bases from J, the junction kept 0 bases outside the gene matches. CDR3 bases: TGTGCCAGCAGTGAACTAGCGGGAGGTACGCAGTATTTT. This translates into CASSELAGGTQYF.

The V and J genes are TRBV11-2 and TRBJ1-2; 7 bases line up with TRBD1. This CDR3 has 15 amino acids. V was clipped by 5 bases and J by 6 bases; unmatched bases: 12. The germline gives CDR1 SGHAT, CDR2 FQNNGV. The CDR3 loop reads CASSPGDSSSHGYTF. CDR3 bases: TGTGCCAGCAGCCCCGGGGACAGTTCTTCTCATGGCTACACCTTC.

The chain couples TRBV2 to TRBJ2-7, with D perhaps TRBD1 or TRBD2 (5 bases each). The V end was cut by 7 bases, the J end by 4 bases, with 26 bases between. The germline V gene encodes CDR1 SNHLY and CDR2 FYNNEI. The CDR3 runs to 17 residues. The DNA for the CDR3 is TGTGCCAGCATGAGGGGACGGACTCCACTGGATTTTTACGAGCAGTACTTC. Translation: CASMRGRTPLDFYEQYF.

This clonotype was recorded a few times. The chain carries TRBV5-1 and TRBJ2-7, with TRBD1 identical over 9 bases. Trimming removed 8 bases from V and 1 base from J; junction bases left unmatched: 13. CDR3 length: 16 amino acids. Germline assignment: CDR1 SGHRS and CDR2 YFSETQ. The CDR3 here is CARNSRPGQGSYEQYV. In DNA, the CDR3 is TGCGCCAGAAATTCGCGCCCGGGACAGGGATCCTACGAGCAGTACGTC.